The clone carrying this T cell receptor (beta chain) was detected many times. No antigen is known for it. Preparing the TCRbeta library involved the use of unique molecular identifiers. TCRdb called the PCR reads again in MiXCR, with one record for every CDR3 protein. The repertoire holds hundreds of thousands of distinct CDR3 sequences, less than 9% seen once, with almost 6.5% in the top ten. The data were obtained in a study of T-cell reconstitution after alpha-beta-depleted transplantation in children. The study, taken as a whole, reports: The origin of alpha-beta T cells about two months after transplant was reportedly several hundred expanded graft clones.

V was trimmed by 5 bases and J by 7 bases, leaving 7 bases between them. The CDR3 is made up of 12 amino acids. Germline CDR1 and CDR2: KGHDR and SFDVKD. The gene calls are TRBV24-1 and TRBJ1-4; the D is unclear. The sequence was collected from a male patient between 5 and 17 years old who had a stem cell transplant for acute lymphoblastic leukemia, so the T cells may come from the graft donor. Sequences were derived from PBMCs, mostly from graft donor cells, sampled 180 days after TCRalphabeta/CD19-depleted stem cell transplant. Here the CDR3 reads CATSGGGEKLFF. As DNA, the CDR3 is TGTGCCACCAGTGGGGGTGGTGAAAAACTGTTTTTT.